One sample yielded the 6 T cell receptor beta chains listed below, sequenced in a study of shared clonotypes between healthy human individuals (dated by TCRdb to the early 2020s). CD8 naive samples were CD45RO-negative cells positively selected for CCR7, giving a CD45RA+CCR7+ population that excluded TemRA cells. The library came from the immunoSEQ multiplex PCR assay. Sourced from immuneACCESS, this table was stored by TCRdb with only in-frame sequences that have V and J called. A share of the clones is absent; for the studies checked, an unresolved V gene accounts for under half, and the remainder has no known explanation. Here the sample has fewer than 700,000 clones; 90% to 95% occur a single time. The top ten clones comprise over 0.1% of the sample. Source material: naive CD8+ T cells sorted from blood. Reading the label with the study, this specimen's cell subset or site is: CD45RA+CCR7+. The receptors were gathered from a woman in her 30s in good health.

Concerning this clone itself: Sequence at one end of the junction differs from germline and may be a read error. Other DNA sequences in this specimen translate into the identical CDR3. V gene TRBV6-6 combines with J gene TRBJ2-7, with no clear D. Germline V lookup: CDR1 MNHNY, CDR2 SVGAGI (reference sequence). This CDR3 contains 11 residues. The CDR3 sequence is CASSYSNEQYF. In DNA, the CDR3 is TGTGCCAGCAGTTACTCCAACGAGCAGTACTTC.

This sequence joins TRBV6-5 and TRBJ1-1; tentative D call: TRBD1 (6 bases). The CDR3 sequence is 14 residues long. Germline V lookup: CDR1 MNHEY, CDR2 SVGAGI. Trimming shortened V by 6 bases and J by 7 bases, and 18 bases separated the two germline ends. CDR3 residues: CASRPEGGMIEAFF. The CDR3 region has the DNA TGTGCCAGCAGGCCGGAGGGGGGCATGATTGAAGCTTTCTTT.

The rearrangement links TRBV27 to TRBJ2-5, with D perhaps assigned TRBD1 or TRBD2 (6 bases each). Germline CDR1 is MNHEY and CDR2 is SMNVEV (reference sequence). V was clipped by 3 bases and J by 11 bases, with 13 bases between them. This CDR3 contains 12 residues. The chain's CDR3 is CASSLLGGQQYF. In DNA form, the CDR3 reads TGTGCCAGCAGTTTGTTAGGGGGGCAGCAGTACTTC.

The rearrangement links TRBV11-3 to TRBJ2-1; 8 bases line up with TRBD2. CDR3 length equals 16 residues. Germline CDR1 SGHNT, CDR2 YENEEA. V was clipped by 1 base and J by 5 bases; unmatched bases: 7. The CDR3 region has the DNA TGTGCCAGCAGCTTAGGGTCGGGAGGGAAAAACAATGAGCAGTTCTTC. Its translation: CASSLGSGGKNNEQFF.

The chain has TRBV5-1 and TRBJ2-5; D tentatively reads TRBD1 or TRBD2 (5 bases each). V was clipped by 1 base and J by 4 bases, with 11 bases between them. The CDR3 has 14 amino acids. In germline, CDR1 is SGHRS, CDR2 YFSETQ. DNA of the CDR3: TGCGCCAGCAGCTTGTTGGGGGATTCAGAGACCCAGTACTTC. The encoded protein is CASSLLGDSETQYF.

The V call is TRBV7-9, the J call TRBJ2-2, with TRBD1 matching 7 bases. CDR1 is SEHNR, CDR2 FQNEAQ, per germline (reference sequence). CDR3 size: 14 residues. Trimming at V came to 6 bases and at J to 6 bases, leaving 7 bases not matched to a gene. The CDR3 DNA sequence: TGTGCCAGCAGAATGGGAACAGGGGCCGGGGAGCTGTTTTTT. Protein: CASRMGTGAGELFF.